This T cell receptor beta chain was captured by sequencing in a study of OX40 agonist ivuxolimab in advanced cancers. Study in general: Dosing consisted of intravenous ivuxolimab at 0.01 to 10 mg/kg every 2 weeks. Study outcomes and limitations: The study did not work out the antigen specificity of the expanded peripheral T cells. Clonal expansion was seen in CD4+ and CD8+ blood T cells by week 6 at 0.1 to 3.0 mg/kg.

The protocol was immunoSEQ multiplex PCR, while the TCRdb copy is restricted to in-frame clones and leaves out a portion. Here the sample spans around 83,000 clones, about 90% being singletons. Remarks on this clone: Its antigen is unknown.

CDR3 length: 16 residues. Trimming pared 3 bases from V and 9 bases from J, leaving 21 bases between. Germline V gene lookup returns CDR1 SGHTA and CDR2 FQGNSA. Sample: CD4+ or CD8+ T cells sorted from blood, taken in a trial of the OX40 agonist ivuxolimab. The TCR sequence derives from an adult with an advanced solid tumor such as melanoma, head and neck, liver or kidney cancer. V usage is TRBV7-2 and J usage is TRBJ1-5; possibly TRBD1 for D (5 bases). CDR3 sequence (DNA): TGTGCCAGCAGCTTTCCGACAACGGGACCGGTGCGGCCCCAGCATTTT. Translation gives CASSFPTTGPVRPQHF.